This TCR beta chain was identified during a study of cytomegalovirus exposure and HLA in healthy donors. About the research overall: In a later analysis, the 120 or so validation repertoires were reported to have used the same platform as the roughly 730 first-cohort repertoires.

This clone was counted once. What it binds is unknown. General observations from the study: According to a subsequent analysis, TCR clusters identified in the first cohort showed a tendency to co-occur across the 100 to 150 validation repertoires. Overall, under 200 TCR beta chains were annotated as cytomegalovirus-associated.

The study drew the donors from its approximately 120-subject validation cohort, separate from the 666-subject first cohort. CDR3 size: 14 residues. Germline CDR1 is LGHNT and CDR2 is FRNRAP. V gave up 7 bases and J gave up 2 bases, with 14 bases separating them. The data were produced by immunoSEQ multiplex PCR, yet TCRdb's version contains in-frame clones alone and is incomplete. The table includes tens of thousands of clones, 70% to 90% detected once. This clonotype was obtained from a young woman in good health and CMV-seropositive. Sequencing was done on a sample of PBMCs. The chain uses TRBV12-5 and TRBJ1-2, with D possibly TRBD1 on 6 matching bases. The CDR3 loop is CASASGELNYGYTF. Written as DNA, the CDR3 is TGTGCTAGTGCTTCAGGGGAACTGAACTATGGCTACACCTTC. Filled out from reference TRBV12-5 and TRBJ1-2, the complete variable domain reads DARVTQTPRHKVTEMGQEVTMRCQPILGHNTVFWYRQTMMQGLELLAYFRNRAPLDDSGMPKDRFSAEMPDATLATLKIQPSEPRDSAVYFCASASGELNYGYTFGSGTRLTVV.